Listed here are 30 T cell receptor beta chains from one sample, sequenced in a study of cytomegalovirus exposure and HLA in healthy donors. Both 60 Vbeta primers and 13 Jbeta primers went into the PCR. Repertoires were generated with immunoSEQ multiplex PCR, while TCRdb's copy carries only in-frame clones and drops some. The sample consists of tens of thousands of clones, 65% to 75% of them appearing once. Sequenced material: PBMCs. The source is a man in his fifties in good health and CMV-seropositive.

This chain uses TRBV30 with TRBJ2-1; 8 bases map to TRBD1. Germline loops: CDR1 GTSNPN, CDR2 SVGIG (reference sequence). CDR3 length: 14 amino acids. V dropped 0 bases and J dropped 7; count of bases not matched to a gene: 5. The CDR3 nucleotides are TGTGCCTGGAGTGTACGTCAGGGGGCAAATGAGCAGTTCTTC. Encoded protein: CAWSVRQGANEQFF.

CDR3 sequence (DNA): TGTGCCAGCAGTGAAGACTACACAGATACGCAGTATTTT. Its translation is CASSEDYTDTQYF. The chain couples TRBV6-1 to TRBJ2-3, with unresolved D. The CDR3 has 13 amino acids. CDR1 and CDR2 from the germline V gene are MNHNS and SASEGT. V shed 1 base and J shed 2 bases, with 4 bases lying between them.

The chain has TRBV9 and TRBJ2-1, with 10 bases identical to TRBD2. CDR3 size: 13 residues. Germline V gene lookup returns CDR1 SGDLS and CDR2 YYNGEE. V dropped 5 bases and J dropped 13; count of bases not matched to a gene: 9. CDR3 sequence reads: CASSMSGGDPQFF. The CDR3 DNA reads TGTGCCAGCAGTATGAGCGGGGGGGATCCTCAGTTCTTC.

DNA for the CDR3: TGTGCCAGCAGACGGACAGGGCCCTACGAGCAGTACTTC. Translated, it gives CASRRTGPYEQYF. This sequence joins TRBV6-1 and TRBJ2-7, with 8 nucleotides matching TRBD1. The germline V gene encodes CDR1 MNHNS and CDR2 SASEGT. Unmatched junction bases numbered 3, after V lost 6 bases and J lost 2 bases. The CDR3 is 13 amino acids.

This clone is a singleton in its sample. The chain combines TRBV6-5 with TRBJ2-3, with 9 positions matching TRBD1. Germline V lookup: CDR1 MNHEY, CDR2 SVGAGI. The CDR3 sequence is 14 residues long. With 7 bases clipped from V and 8 bases from J, the junction kept 10 bases outside the gene matches. Written as DNA, the CDR3 is TGTGCCAGCATCCCCGGTACAGGGGGCGGTACGCAGTATTTT. Translating gives CASIPGTGGGTQYF.

This clone was seen a few times. The chain links TRBV7-2 to TRBJ2-3; TRBD2 is a possible D gene (5 bases). Germline assignment: CDR1 SGHTA and CDR2 FQGNSA. The CDR3 covers 16 residues. The ends were cut back, 7 bases at V and 1 base at J, with 18 bases in the middle. The DNA of the CDR3 is TGTGCCAGCAATCTACGGGGAGTAGAAGGCACAGATACGCAGTATTTT. It yields the protein CASNLRGVEGTDTQYF.

The chain links TRBV6-1 to TRBJ1-5, with D possibly matching TRBD1 (5 bases). Trimming cost V 1 base and J 7 bases, with 14 bases left between them. This CDR3 contains 15 residues. Germline V lookup: CDR1 MNHNS, CDR2 SASEGT. In DNA, the CDR3 is TGTGCCAGCAGTGAAGACCGATCTAGACAGCAGCCCCAGCATTTT. It specifies CASSEDRSRQQPQHF.

This chain uses TRBV5-1 with TRBJ1-1; tentatively, D is TRBD1 (6 bases). This CDR3 comprises 18 residues. CDR1 is SGHRS and CDR2 is YFSETQ in the germline V gene. Deletions cut 7 bases from V and 4 bases from J, with 29 bases between. The CDR3 sequence is CASGFRDTVRFGPTEAFF. CDR3 bases: TGCGCCAGCGGATTCCGGGACACCGTCCGATTTGGGCCCACTGAAGCTTTCTTT.

The rearrangement joins TRBV19 to TRBJ1-2, with 10 bases that match TRBD1. V gave up 6 bases and J gave up 5 bases; unmatched junction bases: 6. The CDR3 runs to 14 residues. Germline CDR1 reads LNHDA; CDR2 reads SQIVND (reference sequence). The CDR3 nucleotides read TGTGCCAGTAGCGACCGGGACAGGGGATATGGCTACACCTTC. Translated, it gives CASSDRDRGYGYTF.

This chain connects TRBV6-1 to TRBJ1-5; maybe TRBD1 (6 bases). The V gene's germline CDR1 is MNHNS and CDR2 SASEGT. The CDR3 length is 16 residues. Deletions cut 1 base from V and 5 bases from J, with 15 bases between. The CDR3 DNA sequence: TGTGCCAGCAGTGAAGAGCGAACAGGGCGATATCAGCCCCAGCATTTT. It is translated as CASSEERTGRYQPQHF.

This CDR3 reads CASTSSPPGVNEKLFF. DNA for the CDR3: TGTGCCAGCACTTCCAGCCCGCCAGGGGTTAATGAAAAACTGTTTTTT. The V call is TRBV6-4, the J call TRBJ1-4; a weak D match, TRBD1 (6 bases). CDR1 is MRHNA and CDR2 is SNTAGT in the germline V gene. Trimming pared 7 bases from V and 4 bases from J, leaving 19 bases between. This CDR3 contains 16 residues.

V gene TRBV7-2 combines with J gene TRBJ1-5, with 7 bases that match TRBD1. Germline V gene sequence: CDR1 SGHTA, CDR2 FQGNSA. The CDR3 is 13 residues long. V trimming: 7 bases; J trimming: 6 bases; junction bases outside the gene matches: 6. This CDR3 is CASTRTGGQPQHF. DNA of the CDR3: TGTGCCAGCACCAGGACAGGAGGTCAGCCCCAGCATTTT.

This clone has only a few counts. The rearrangement uses TRBV7-2 and TRBJ1-1; 9 nucleotides line up with TRBD1. Germline CDR1 is SGHTA and CDR2 is FQGNSA. Losses at the gene ends were 2 bases for V and 0 bases for J; bases not matched to a gene: 4. The CDR3 spans 16 residues. The CDR3 coding sequence is TGTGCCAGCAGCTTAAATGGACAGGGGATGAACACTGAAGCTTTCTTT. Protein sequence: CASSLNGQGMNTEAFF.

The genes are TRBV7-6 and TRBJ2-7; 9 bases agree with TRBD1. The CDR3 extends over 16 amino acids. From germline, CDR1 is SGHVS and CDR2 FNYEAQ. V dropped 2 bases and J dropped 4; count of bases not matched to a gene: 9. The CDR3 loop is CASSLTAKDRGYEQYF. The DNA of the CDR3 is TGTGCCAGCAGCTTAACCGCCAAGGACAGGGGATACGAGCAGTACTTC. Complete variable domain (other parts from reference TRBV7-6 and TRBJ2-7): GAGVSQSPRYKVTKRGQDVALRCDPISGHVSLYWYRQALGQGPEFLTYFNYEAQQDKSGLPNDRFSAERPEGSISTLTIQRTEQRDSAMYRCASSLTAKDRGYEQYFGPGTRLTVT.

This clone showed up just a few times. This chain connects TRBV28 to TRBJ1-1, with 9 nucleotides matching TRBD1. The CDR3 has 17 residues. V dropped 7 bases and J dropped 1; count of bases not matched to a gene: 13. Germline V CDR1 and CDR2: MDHEN, SYDVKM. The CDR3 sequence: CASKSTGGSRRNTEAFF. The CDR3 DNA is TGTGCCAGCAAATCGACAGGGGGATCCCGAAGGAACACTGAAGCTTTCTTT.

The chain carries TRBV2 and TRBJ2-7; D possibly corresponds to TRBD1 (6 bases). Looked up from germline, CDR1 is SNHLY and CDR2 is FYNNEI. The V end lost 4 bases, the J end lost 1 base, and 11 bases lay between the germline ends. CDR3 length: 14 amino acids. The CDR3 DNA follows: TGTGCCAGCAGTGTTCTTCAGGGGTCCTACGAGCAGTACTTC. The encoded protein is CASSVLQGSYEQYF.

The rearrangement links TRBV11-3 to TRBJ2-1; D is ambiguous. The CDR3 loop spans 13 amino acids. Germline-derived CDR1 and CDR2 are SGHNT and YENEEA. The germline V and J ends were trimmed by 2 bases and 6 bases, with 8 bases remaining between them. For the CDR3, the DNA is TGTGCCAGCAGCTTACAGGAAGGCAATGAGCAGTTCTTC. Translating it yields CASSLQEGNEQFF.

The gene calls are TRBV27 and TRBJ2-5; 7 bases match TRBD1. The CDR3 is 15 amino acids. Unmatched junction bases numbered 12, after V lost 5 bases and J lost 6 bases. Germline CDR1 MNHEY, CDR2 SMNVEV (reference sequence). CDR3 bases: TGTGCCAGCAGTCCCGGGACAGCCGGGGCGAAGACCCAGTACTTC. As protein: CASSPGTAGAKTQYF.

The chain couples TRBV6-1 to TRBJ2-3, with 8 bases lining up with TRBD2. The CDR3 sequence is 15 residues long. Germline CDR1 is MNHNS and CDR2 is SASEGT. Trimming removed 11 bases from V and 0 bases from J; junction bases left unmatched: 10. Written as DNA, the CDR3 is TGTGCCGCCCCCCGGAGCGGGAGTAGCACAGATACGCAGTATTTT. It translates to CAAPRSGSSTDTQYF.

The chain uses TRBV18 and TRBJ1-5, with 9 bases aligning to TRBD1. Per the germline V gene, CDR1 is KGHSH and CDR2 is LQKENI. The J segment lost 0 bases and the V segment lost 2 bases, leaving 8 bases of the junction unmatched. The CDR3 has 18 amino acids. The CDR3 region has the DNA TGTGCCAGCTCACCAACGGACAGGGGCGCAAATAGCAATCAGCCCCAGCATTTT. It specifies CASSPTDRGANSNQPQHF.

J is TRBJ1-2 and V is TRBV28; TRBD1 matches 9 bases. From germline, CDR1 is MDHEN and CDR2 SYDVKM. CDR3 length: 15 residues. V shed 2 bases, J shed 4 bases, and the junction held 5 bases outside the gene matches. CDR3 DNA sequence: TGTGCCAGCAGTTTAGGGGGGACAGGGACCTATGGCTACACCTTC. It is translated as CASSLGGTGTYGYTF.

Here the CDR3 reads CATSRDVGGGELFF. DNA for the CDR3: TGTGCCACCAGCAGAGATGTGGGAGGCGGGGAGCTGTTTTTT. The chain carries TRBV15 and TRBJ2-2, with TRBD2 as a possible D gene (6 bases). CDR1 and CDR2 (germline): LNHNV, YYDKDF (reference sequence). V lost 0 bases to trimming and J lost 7 bases, with 9 bases between them. The CDR3 consists of 14 residues.

This clone appeared a single time. The chain is built from TRBV7-2 and TRBJ1-1, with a tentative D call TRBD1 (5 bases). The V gene lost 1 base and the J gene lost 3 bases, with 12 bases spanning the gap. The CDR3 covers 15 residues. Looked up from germline, CDR1 is SGHTA and CDR2 is FQGNSA. CDR3 region: CASSLVGDSYTEAFF. The CDR3 bases are TGTGCCAGCAGCTTAGTCGGAGACAGTTACACTGAAGCTTTCTTT.

This clone was found a few times. J is TRBJ1-1 and V is TRBV13; D is uncertain. CDR1 is PRHDT and CDR2 is FYEKMQ in the germline V gene (reference sequence). The CDR3 consists of 13 residues. With 0 bases removed from V and 0 bases from J, the gap between germline ends came to 2 bases. The CDR3 bases are TGTGCCAGCAGCTTAGGTATGAACACTGAAGCTTTCTTT. Amino acids: CASSLGMNTEAFF.

This rearrangement joins TRBV5-4 to TRBJ2-4, with 7 bases matching TRBD2. The V gene end was trimmed by 4 bases and the J gene end by 1 base; junction bases not matched to a gene: 5. The CDR3 consists of 15 residues. Germline CDR1 reads SGHNT; CDR2 reads YYREEE (reference sequence). CDR3 nucleotide sequence: TGTGCCAGCAGCAATAAGGGAGGGGCCAAAAACATTCAGTACTTC. Its protein is CASSNKGGAKNIQYF. The full variable domain, rest sourced from reference TRBV5-4 and TRBJ2-4, is ETGVTQSPTHLIKTRGQQVTLRCSSQSGHNTVSWYQQALGQGPQFIFQYYREEENGRGNFPPRFSGLQFPNYSSELNVNALELDDSALYLCASSNKGGAKNIQYFGAGTRLSVL.

This clone was seen a handful of times. The rearrangement links TRBV4-3 to TRBJ2-5, with a possible D match to TRBD1 (5 bases). CDR1 is LGHNA, CDR2 YSLEER, per germline. The CDR3 loop spans 15 amino acids. Trimming removed 5 bases from V and 5 bases from J, with 18 bases in between. CDR3 sequence reads: CASSSELAGWETQYF. As DNA, the CDR3 is TGCGCCAGCAGCTCAGAGTTGGCAGGGTGGGAGACCCAGTACTTC.

The chain carries TRBV5-1 and TRBJ2-7; 7 bases are shared with TRBD2. The CDR3 is 15 amino acids. CDR1 and CDR2 (germline): SGHRS, YFSETQ. V gave up 4 bases and J gave up 7 bases; unmatched junction bases: 14. CDR3 sequence (DNA): TGCGCCAGCAGCCAAGACCCGGGACTACGCGGGGAGCAGTACTTC. Residues: CASSQDPGLRGEQYF.

This chain uses TRBV25-1 with TRBJ2-2; D perhaps matches TRBD2 (6 bases). The CDR3 totals 14 residues. Germline V gene data show CDR1 as MGHDK and CDR2 as SYGVNS. Trimming took off 4 bases at V and 0 bases at J, with 6 bases between the two ends. CDR3 region: CASSAGANTGELFF. For the CDR3, the DNA is TGTGCCAGCAGTGCGGGGGCGAACACCGGGGAGCTGTTTTTT. The whole variable domain, remainder taken from reference TRBV25-1 and TRBJ2-2, is EADIYQTPRYLVIGTGKKITLECSQTMGHDKMYWYQQDPGMELHLIHYSYGVNSTEKGDLSSESTVSRIRTEHFPLTLESARPSHTSQYLCASSAGANTGELFFGEGSRLTVL.

The genes are TRBV19 and TRBJ1-1; 10 positions agree with TRBD1. With V trimmed by 9 bases and J by 5 bases, 3 bases remained unmatched. The germline CDR1 and CDR2 sequences are LNHDA and SQIVND (reference sequence). CDR3 size: 12 residues. DNA for the CDR3: TGTGCCAGCCGGGACAGGGGTACTGAAGCTTTCTTT. It specifies CASRDRGTEAFF.

The V gene is TRBV5-4, the J gene TRBJ2-5; D gene unclear. CDR3 length equals 14 residues. Germline V gene data show CDR1 as SGHNT and CDR2 as YYREEE (reference sequence). The ends were cut back, 2 bases at V and 2 bases at J, with 10 bases in the middle. CDR3 loop: CASSLGTAQETQYF. In DNA, the CDR3 is TGTGCCAGCAGCTTAGGCACAGCACAAGAGACCCAGTACTTC.